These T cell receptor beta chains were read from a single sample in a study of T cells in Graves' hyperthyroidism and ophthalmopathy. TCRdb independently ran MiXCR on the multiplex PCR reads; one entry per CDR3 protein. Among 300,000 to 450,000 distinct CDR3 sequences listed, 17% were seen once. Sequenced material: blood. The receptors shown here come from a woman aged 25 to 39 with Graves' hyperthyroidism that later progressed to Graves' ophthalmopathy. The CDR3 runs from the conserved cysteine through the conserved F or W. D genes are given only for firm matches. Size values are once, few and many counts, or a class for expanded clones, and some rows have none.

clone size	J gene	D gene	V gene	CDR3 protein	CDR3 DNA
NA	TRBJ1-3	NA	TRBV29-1	CSADSGNTIYF	TGCAGCGCTGACTCTGGAAACACCATATATTTT
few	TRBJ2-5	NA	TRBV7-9	CASSLVEGLVTQYF	TGTGCCAGCAGCTTAGTAGAGGGGTTGGTGACCCAGTACTTC
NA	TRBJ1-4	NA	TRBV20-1	CSVTQGPNEKLFF	TGCAGTGTTACCCAGGGACCTAATGAAAAACTGTTTTTT
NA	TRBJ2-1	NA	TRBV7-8	CASSKIGPQTYNEQFF	TGTGCCAGCAGCAAAATTGGACCCCAGACCTACAATGAGCAGTTCTTC
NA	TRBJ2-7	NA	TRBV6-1	CASNTWTETYEQYF	TGTGCCAGCAACACCTGGACAGAGACCTACGAGCAGTACTTC
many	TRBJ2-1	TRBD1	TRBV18	CASSFRQGHEQFF	TGTGCCAGCTCATTTAGACAGGGTCATGAGCAGTTCTTC
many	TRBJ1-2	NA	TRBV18	CASSLLSGPNYGYTF	TGTGCCAGCTCACTATTGAGCGGCCCTAACTATGGCTACACCTTC
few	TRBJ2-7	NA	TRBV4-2	CASSQVGISYEQYF	TGTGCCAGCAGCCAAGTGGGAATCTCCTACGAGCAGTACTTC
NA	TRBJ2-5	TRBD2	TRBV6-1	CASRASGRRETQYF	TGTGCCAGCAGAGCTAGCGGGAGGCGAGAGACCCAGTACTTC
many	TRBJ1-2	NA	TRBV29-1	CSVDEGRGRGDGYTF	TGCAGCGTTGATGAGGGCCGTGGGAGGGGTGATGGCTACACCTTC
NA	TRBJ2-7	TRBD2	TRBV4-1	CASSQITSGVPSYEQYF	TGCGCCAGCAGCCAAATAACTAGCGGGGTCCCCTCCTACGAGCAGTACTTC
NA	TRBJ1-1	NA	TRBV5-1	CASSSPGITEAFF	TGCGCCAGCAGCTCGCCAGGGATAACTGAAGCTTTCTTT
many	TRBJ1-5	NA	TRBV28	CASSYYHNSQYSNQPQHF	TGTGCCAGCAGTTATTATCATAACTCCCAGTATAGCAATCAGCCCCAGCATTTT
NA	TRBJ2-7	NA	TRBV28	CASSSPPPGLYEQYF	TGTGCCAGCAGTTCTCCACCCCCGGGCCTCTACGAGCAGTACTTC
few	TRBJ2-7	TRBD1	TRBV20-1	CSARDPGRGHEQYF	TGCAGTGCTAGAGATCCGGGCAGGGGGCACGAGCAGTACTTC
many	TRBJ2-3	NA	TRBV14	CASSQVGGTDTQYF	TGTGCCAGCAGCCAAGTAGGGGGCACAGATACGCAGTATTTT
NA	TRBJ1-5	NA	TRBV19	CASSIGPGTAYNQPQHF	TGTGCCAGTAGTATAGGCCCAGGGACGGCTTACAATCAGCCCCAGCATTTT
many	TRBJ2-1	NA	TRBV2	CASNLTPEQFF	TGTGCCAGCAATCTTACACCCGAGCAGTTCTTC